The 29 T cell receptor beta chains below were found in one sample sequenced in a study of blood T cell repertoires in COVID-19. Sequencing used immunoSEQ multiplex PCR; TCRdb keeps in-frame clones, though not all of them. The sample has under 350,000 clones, 90% seen once; the top ten hold 2% to 3%. The sample consisted of PBMCs or T cells enriched from blood (not recorded which). All receptors come from a man aged 60 to 75 who had recovered from COVID-19.

This clone was detected only once. The V and J genes are TRBV3-1 (or the pseudogene TRBV3-2) and TRBJ1-2, with a weak D call TRBD1 (6 bases). Germline V gives CDR1 LGHDT, CDR2 YNNKEL (reference sequence). This CDR3 contains 15 residues. V lost 7 bases to trimming and J lost 1 base, with 16 bases between them. Written as DNA, the CDR3 is TGTGCCAGCACATTGGGGACACGATTTAACTATGGCTACACCTTC. Amino acid sequence: CASTLGTRFNYGYTF.

V and J are TRBV7-9 and TRBJ2-3, with 9 positions matching TRBD2. CDR3 length: 15 amino acids. The V gene's germline CDR1 is SEHNR and CDR2 FQNEAQ (reference sequence). Unmatched junction bases numbered 6, after V lost 5 bases and J lost 3 bases. CDR3 sequence: CASSAYSGRTDTQYF. In nucleotides, the CDR3 is TGTGCCAGCAGCGCCTATAGCGGGAGAACAGATACGCAGTATTTT.

This sequence joins TRBV6-4 and TRBJ1-3, with a tentative D call TRBD1 (5 bases). This CDR3 is built from 17 residues. Germline CDR1 and CDR2: MRHNA and SNTAGT. Trimming stripped 4 bases from V and 1 base from J, with 17 bases between. The CDR3 coding sequence is TGTGCCAGCAGTGTTCAGGGACTGGATCCTTCTGGAAACACCATATATTTT. This encodes CASSVQGLDPSGNTIYF.

The chain is built from TRBV24-1 and TRBJ1-5, with D hard to call. Germline CDR1 KGHDR, CDR2 SFDVKD. Between the trimmed V and J ends, which lost 1 base and 0 bases, there was a span of 6 bases. The CDR3 consists of 15 residues. This chain's CDR3 is CATSDFGDSNQPQHF. Written as DNA, the CDR3 is TGTGCCACCAGTGATTTTGGAGATAGCAATCAGCCCCAGCATTTT.

The V gene is TRBV7-8, the J gene TRBJ2-7; 10 bases are shared with TRBD1. Germline V gene sequence: CDR1 SGHVS, CDR2 FQNEAQ. V trimming: 4 bases; J trimming: 6 bases; junction bases outside the gene matches: 9. The CDR3 is 15 residues long. The CDR3 sequence: CASSSLLGQGSEQYF. The DNA for the CDR3 is TGTGCCAGCAGCTCACTCCTGGGACAGGGGTCCGAGCAGTACTTC. Combining the CDR3 with reference TRBV7-8 and TRBJ2-7 gives the whole variable domain GAGVSQSPRYKVAKRGQDVALRCDPISGHVSLFWYQQALGQGPEFLTYFQNEAQLDKSGLPSDRFFAERPEGSVSTLKIQRTQQEDSAVYLCASSSLLGQGSEQYFGPGTRLTVT.

The rearrangement joins TRBV9 to TRBJ1-4; a weak D match, TRBD1 (5 bases). Between the trimmed V and J ends, which lost 2 bases and 0 bases, there was a span of 5 bases. Germline loops: CDR1 SGDLS, CDR2 YYNGEE. This CDR3 comprises 14 residues. Written as DNA, the CDR3 is TGTGCCAGCAGCGTGACAGCAACTAATGAAAAACTGTTTTTT. It is translated as CASSVTATNEKLFF.

This chain uses TRBV3-1 (or the pseudogene TRBV3-2) with TRBJ1-2; D is unclear. Trimming shortened V by 1 base and J by 8 bases, and 8 bases separated the two germline ends. This CDR3 comprises 12 residues. CDR1 LGHDT and CDR2 YNNKEL come from the germline V gene (reference sequence). The CDR3 DNA reads TGTGCCAGCAGCCAAGGAACAGTAGGCTACACCTTC. It translates to CASSQGTVGYTF.

The V call is TRBV30, the J call TRBJ1-5; possible D gene TRBD1, 6 bases. The germline V and J ends were trimmed by 2 bases and 4 bases, with 9 bases remaining between them. The CDR3 totals 13 residues. The germline gives CDR1 GTSNPN, CDR2 SVGIG (reference sequence). In DNA form, the CDR3 reads TGTGCCTGGAGTACACAGGGAAATCAGCCCCAGCATTTT. Protein sequence: CAWSTQGNQPQHF.

The chain links TRBV6-4 to TRBJ2-3; 8 bases line up with TRBD2. The CDR3 is 14 residues long. V gave up 7 bases and J gave up 8 bases; unmatched junction bases: 11. Germline values: CDR1 MRHNA, CDR2 SNTAGT. CDR3 residues: CASKAGLGATTQYF. CDR3 DNA sequence: TGTGCCAGCAAGGCGGGACTAGGAGCTACTACGCAGTATTTT.

V gene TRBV6-5 combines with J gene TRBJ2-7; TRBD2 might be the D (6 bases). This CDR3 region has 11 residues. V dropped 8 bases and J dropped 6 bases, with 11 bases sitting between them. The germline V gene encodes CDR1 MNHEY and CDR2 SVGAGI. The CDR3 region is CASRRDSEQYF. The CDR3 region has the DNA TGTGCCAGCCGAAGGGACTCCGAGCAGTACTTC.

V usage is TRBV7-2 and J usage is TRBJ2-7; TRBD1 matches at 7 bases. The CDR3 length is 15 residues. Looked up from germline, CDR1 is SGHTA and CDR2 is FQGNSA. V was clipped by 5 bases and J by 2 bases; unmatched bases: 9. The CDR3 bases are TGTGCCAGCAGCGACCTATGGGACAGCACCTACGAGCAGTACTTC. As protein: CASSDLWDSTYEQYF.

On this clone itself: Other nucleotide sequences in the sample specify the same CDR3. The J gene is TRBJ2-3, the V gene TRBV2, with a tentative D call TRBD1 (5 bases). This CDR3 has 14 amino acids. With 3 bases removed from V and 0 bases from J, the gap between germline ends came to 7 bases. Per the germline V gene, CDR1 is SNHLY and CDR2 is FYNNEI. The CDR3 region is CASSDRGSTDTQYF. The CDR3, as DNA: TGTGCCAGCAGTGATAGGGGAAGCACAGATACGCAGTATTTT.

The chain combines TRBV19 with TRBJ2-7; D may be TRBD1 (6 bases). Germline values: CDR1 LNHDA, CDR2 SQIVND (reference sequence). The CDR3 covers 14 residues. V was cut by 3 bases and J by 2 bases, with 11 bases left in between. As DNA, the CDR3 is TGTGCCAGTAGTATCCAGGGGCCCCCCTACGAGCAGTACTTC. Protein product: CASSIQGPPYEQYF.

The chain is built from TRBV2 and TRBJ1-2; TRBD1 aligns across 8 bases. CDR1 is SNHLY, CDR2 FYNNEI, per germline. This CDR3 comprises 12 residues. V shed 6 bases, J shed 8 bases, and the junction held 5 bases outside the gene matches. The CDR3 reads CASSQGALGYTF. The CDR3 DNA reads as TGTGCCAGCAGCCAGGGGGCCTTGGGCTACACCTTC. The whole variable domain, filled in from reference TRBV2 and TRBJ1-2, reads EPEVTQTPSHQVTQMGQEVILRCVPISNHLYFYWYRQILGQKVEFLVSFYNNEISEKSEIFDDQFSVERPDGSNFTLKIRSTKLEDSAMYFCASSQGALGYTFGSGTRLTVV.

This sequence joins TRBV29-1 and TRBJ2-2, with D possibly being TRBD2 (6 bases). CDR3 length: 13 residues. Germline CDR1 is SQVTM and CDR2 is ANQGSEA. V lost 6 bases to trimming and J lost 7 bases, with 15 bases between them. The CDR3 here is CSVERGAGGELFF. CDR3 DNA sequence: TGCAGCGTAGAAAGGGGAGCGGGCGGGGAGCTGTTTTTT.

The rearrangement joins TRBV7-9 to TRBJ1-1, with a weak D call TRBD1 (6 bases). There are 13 residues in the CDR3. V was pared by 4 bases and J by 11 bases, with 17 bases between. The V gene's germline CDR1 is SEHNR and CDR2 FQNEAQ (reference sequence). In nucleotides, the CDR3 is TGTGCCAGCAGCTCATTACAGGGCCGTATGGCTTTCTTT. Translating it yields CASSSLQGRMAFF.

The CDR3 nucleotides read TGTGCCAGCAGGGGGGACTTTCAAGAGACCCAGTACTTC. This encodes CASRGDFQETQYF. The chain recombines TRBV12-3 or TRBV12-4 with TRBJ2-5; a possible D gene is TRBD2 (6 bases). Trimming took 6 bases from V and 2 from J, leaving 10 bases between them. CDR3 length: 13 amino acids.

This chain links TRBV19 with TRBJ2-7; possibly TRBD1 for D (6 bases). CDR3 length: 15 residues. Germline V CDR1 and CDR2: LNHDA, SQIVND (reference sequence). V was trimmed by 3 bases and J by 6 bases, leaving 18 bases between them. The CDR3 DNA reads TGTGCCAGTAGTATGCCCAGGGGCGGTTCCGGCGAGCAGTACTTC. This gives the protein CASSMPRGGSGEQYF. The variable domain in full, with the rest retrieved from reference TRBV19 and TRBJ2-7, is DGGITQSPKYLFRKEGQNVTLSCEQNLNHDAMYWYRQDPGQGLRLIYYSQIVNDFQKGDIAEGYSVSREKKESFPLTVTSAQKNPTAFYLCASSMPRGGSGEQYFGPGTRLTVT.

The rearrangement joins TRBV7-3 to TRBJ2-6; D not certain. Deletions cut 5 bases from V and 4 bases from J, with 15 bases between. The CDR3 totals 16 residues. Per germline, CDR1 SGHTA and CDR2 FQGTGA. The CDR3, as DNA: TGTGCCAGCAGCCCATCTCACAACCCCGGGGCCAACGTCCTGACTTTC. It is translated as CASSPSHNPGANVLTF.

This chain uses TRBV7-3 with TRBJ2-1; maybe TRBD2 (7 bases). Between the trimmed V and J ends, which lost 5 bases and 9 bases, there was a span of 17 bases. The CDR3 length is 14 residues. Germline-derived CDR1 and CDR2 are SGHTA and FQGTGA. The CDR3 region is CASSPGQAGAEQFF. CDR3 nucleotides: TGTGCCAGCAGCCCCGGTCAGGCGGGGGCTGAGCAGTTCTTC.

This chain connects TRBV11-3 to TRBJ1-1, with D perhaps matching TRBD1 (5 bases). This CDR3 region has 15 residues. The V end was cut by 1 base, the J end by 1 base, with 10 bases between. CDR1 is SGHNT, CDR2 YENEEA, per germline. CDR3 nucleotide sequence: TGTGCCAGCAGCTTAGGTAGGACAACGAACACTGAAGCTTTCTTT. Translated: CASSLGRTTNTEAFF.

This sequence joins TRBV5-6 and TRBJ2-7, with unresolved D. There are 11 residues in the CDR3. The V gene's germline CDR1 is SGHDT and CDR2 YYEEEE. The V end lost 8 bases, the J end lost 6 bases, and 12 bases lay between the germline ends. CDR3 in DNA: TGTGCCAGTTCATCAATTTTCGAGCAGTACTTC. Residues: CASSSIFEQYF.

The chain combines TRBV29-1 with TRBJ1-5; perhaps TRBD1 as D (5 bases). Trimming removed 5 bases at V and 0 bases at J, with 8 bases between. The CDR3 contains 13 residues. Germline CDR1 is SQVTM and CDR2 is ANQGSEA. In nucleotides, the CDR3 is TGCAGCGTTTCTGACAGTAGCAATCAGCCCCAGCATTTT. Translated, it gives CSVSDSSNQPQHF.

The genes are TRBV7-3 and TRBJ2-5, with 10 bases lining up with TRBD1. After removal of 6 bases from V and 5 bases from J, the junction contained 3 bases not matched to a gene. Per germline, CDR1 SGHTA and CDR2 FQGTGA. The CDR3 is made up of 13 amino acids. This CDR3 reads CASSEDRGETQYF. CDR3 DNA: TGTGCCAGCAGTGAGGACAGGGGGGAGACCCAGTACTTC. Using reference TRBV7-3 and TRBJ2-5 for the parts outside the CDR3, the full variable domain is GAGVSQTPSNKVTEKGKYVELRCDPISGHTALYWYRQSLGQGPEFLIYFQGTGAADDSGLPNDRFFAVRPEGSVSTLKIQRTERGDSAVYLCASSEDRGETQYFGPGTRLLVL.

This clone was counted a few times. The chain is built from TRBV7-6 and TRBJ2-7; 7 bases align to TRBD2. Germline trimming cut 0 bases from V and 10 bases from J; bases unmatched to any gene: 9. The CDR3 sequence is 14 residues long. CDR1 is SGHVS and CDR2 is FNYEAQ in the germline V gene. The CDR3 is CASSLATGGGPQYF. CDR3 DNA sequence: TGTGCCAGCAGCTTAGCCACGGGGGGAGGGCCCCAGTACTTC.

V and J are TRBV21-1 and TRBJ2-6; the DNA was not compared with TRBD2, the D call given in the table. TRBV21-1 is described as a pseudogene. The CDR3 is 16 amino acids. CDR3 amino acids: CASSTRGSSGANVLTF. In DNA, the CDR3 is TGTGCCAGCAGCACTCGTGGTAGCTCTGGGGCCAACGTCCTGACTTTC.

The gene calls are TRBV11-2 and TRBJ2-2, with D possibly being TRBD1 (5 bases). The CDR3 sequence is 15 residues long. CDR1 is SGHAT, CDR2 FQNNGV, per germline. V lost 2 bases, J lost 9 bases, and 16 bases lay in between. CDR3 sequence: CASSLLRGGERELFF. The CDR3 DNA reads as TGTGCCAGCAGCTTATTAAGGGGCGGAGAAAGGGAGCTGTTTTTT.

The J gene is TRBJ1-5, the V gene TRBV28, with D unclear. Germline CDR1 and CDR2: MDHEN and SYDVKM. This CDR3 has 13 amino acids. V was cut by 7 bases and J by 0 bases, with 7 bases left in between. This chain's CDR3 is CASITNSNQPQHF. CDR3 bases: TGTGCCAGCATTACTAATAGCAATCAGCCCCAGCATTTT.

This sequence joins TRBV19 and TRBJ1-1; the match to TRBD1 covers 8 bases. Germline assignment: CDR1 LNHDA and CDR2 SQIVND (reference sequence). The CDR3 has 15 amino acids. The junction had 5 bases not matched to a gene; V was cut back by 5 bases and J by 0 bases. The CDR3 here is CASSPRQGMNTEAFF. For the CDR3, the DNA is TGTGCCAGTAGTCCAAGACAGGGGATGAACACTGAAGCTTTCTTT.